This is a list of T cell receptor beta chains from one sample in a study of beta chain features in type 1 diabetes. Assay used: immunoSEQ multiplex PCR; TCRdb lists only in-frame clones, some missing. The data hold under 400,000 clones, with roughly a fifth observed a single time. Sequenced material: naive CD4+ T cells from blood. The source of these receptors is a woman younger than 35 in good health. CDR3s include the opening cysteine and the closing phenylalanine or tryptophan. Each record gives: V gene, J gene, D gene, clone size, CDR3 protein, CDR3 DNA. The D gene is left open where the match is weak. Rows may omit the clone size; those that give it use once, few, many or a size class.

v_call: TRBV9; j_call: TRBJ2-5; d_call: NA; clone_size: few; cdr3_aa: CASSPRQTQETQYF; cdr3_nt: TGTGCCAGCAGCCCCCGACAGACCCAAGAGACCCAGTACTTC
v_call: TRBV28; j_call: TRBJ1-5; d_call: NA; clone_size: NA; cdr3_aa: CASKEGGVNQPQHF; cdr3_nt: TGTGCCAGCAAGGAAGGGGGAGTTAATCAGCCCCAGCATTTT
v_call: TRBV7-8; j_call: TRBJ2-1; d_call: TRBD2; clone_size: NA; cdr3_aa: CASSSLAGSPREQFF; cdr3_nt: TGTGCCAGCAGCTCACTAGCGGGGTCTCCTCGGGAGCAGTTCTTC
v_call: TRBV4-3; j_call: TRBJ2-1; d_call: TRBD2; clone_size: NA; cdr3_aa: CASSQEGLAGYNEQFF; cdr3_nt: TGCGCCAGCAGCCAAGAAGGTCTAGCGGGCTACAATGAGCAGTTCTTC
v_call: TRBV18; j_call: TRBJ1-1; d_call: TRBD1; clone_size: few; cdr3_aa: CASSPAGGGTEAFF; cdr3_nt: TGTGCCAGCTCACCAGCAGGGGGAGGAACTGAAGCTTTCTTT
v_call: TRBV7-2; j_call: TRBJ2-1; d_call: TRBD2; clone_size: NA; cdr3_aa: CASSSGLGNEQFF; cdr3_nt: TGTGCCAGCAGCTCGGGACTAGGCAATGAGCAGTTCTTC
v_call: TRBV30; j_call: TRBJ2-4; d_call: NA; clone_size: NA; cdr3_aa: CAWSGQRGTKNIQYF; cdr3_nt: TGTGCCTGGAGTGGTCAGAGGGGGACCAAAAACATTCAGTACTTC
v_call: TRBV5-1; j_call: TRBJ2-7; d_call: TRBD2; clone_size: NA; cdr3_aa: CASSPTLAGAEEQYF; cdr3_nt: TGCGCCAGCAGCCCGACCCTAGCGGGAGCGGAAGAGCAGTACTTC
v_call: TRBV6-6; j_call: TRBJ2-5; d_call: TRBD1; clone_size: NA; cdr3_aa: CASSADRAETQYF; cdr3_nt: TGTGCCAGCAGTGCGGACAGGGCGGAGACCCAGTACTTC
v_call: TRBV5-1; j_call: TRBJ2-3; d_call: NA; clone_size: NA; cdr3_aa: CASSLTGSIDTQYF; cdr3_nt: TGCGCCAGCAGCTTGACGGGAAGCATAGATACGCAGTATTTT
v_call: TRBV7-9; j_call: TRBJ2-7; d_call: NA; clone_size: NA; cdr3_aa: CASSLWTELSYEQYF; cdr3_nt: TGTGCCAGCAGCCTCTGGACAGAACTCTCCTACGAGCAGTACTTC
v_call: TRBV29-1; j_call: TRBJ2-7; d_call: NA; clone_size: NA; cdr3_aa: CSVVQGHEQYF; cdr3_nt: TGCAGCGTTGTTCAGGGGCACGAGCAGTACTTC
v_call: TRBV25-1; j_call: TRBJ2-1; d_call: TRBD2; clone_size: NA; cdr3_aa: CASSVPGLVFNEQFF; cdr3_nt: TGTGCCAGCAGTGTCCCGGGACTAGTGTTCAATGAGCAGTTCTTC
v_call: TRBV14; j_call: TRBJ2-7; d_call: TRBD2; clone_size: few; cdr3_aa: CASRPSGNSYEQYF; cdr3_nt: TGTGCCAGCAGACCCAGCGGGAACTCCTACGAGCAGTACTTC
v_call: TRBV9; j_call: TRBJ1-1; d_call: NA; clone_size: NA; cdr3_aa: CASTPGGRGNTEAFF; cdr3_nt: TGTGCCAGCACTCCCGGGGGAAGGGGGAACACTGAAGCTTTCTTT
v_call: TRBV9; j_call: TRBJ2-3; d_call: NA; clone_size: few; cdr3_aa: CASSGASRDTQYF; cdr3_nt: TGTGCCAGCAGCGGGGCCTCGAGAGATACGCAGTATTTT
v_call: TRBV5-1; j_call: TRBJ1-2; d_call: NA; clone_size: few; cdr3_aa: CASSPGGETNYGYTF; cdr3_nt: TGCGCCAGCAGCCCCGGAGGGGAGACTAACTATGGCTACACCTTC
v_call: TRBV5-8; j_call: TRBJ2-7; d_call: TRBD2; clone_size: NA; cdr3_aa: CASSLGSGVAYEQYF; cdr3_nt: TGTGCCAGCAGCTTGGGGAGCGGGGTGGCCTACGAGCAGTACTTC
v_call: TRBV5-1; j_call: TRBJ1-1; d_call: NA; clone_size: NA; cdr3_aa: CASSPVGGGSPNTEAFF; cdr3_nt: TGCGCCAGCAGCCCGGTCGGCGGGGGATCGCCGAACACTGAAGCTTTCTTT
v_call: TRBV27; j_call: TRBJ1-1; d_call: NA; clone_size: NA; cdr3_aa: CASSNPGHSNTEAFF; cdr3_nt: TGTGCCAGCTCGAATCCGGGACATTCGAACACTGAAGCTTTCTTT
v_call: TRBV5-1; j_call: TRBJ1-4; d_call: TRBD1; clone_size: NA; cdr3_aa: CASTSGTGGLKLFF; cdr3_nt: TGCGCCAGCACGTCCGGGACAGGTGGATTGAAACTGTTTTTT
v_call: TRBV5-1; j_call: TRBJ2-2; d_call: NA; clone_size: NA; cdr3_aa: CASSLVSGQTAKWNTGELFF; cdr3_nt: TGCGCCAGCAGCTTGGTGAGTGGACAGACCGCGAAGTGGAACACCGGGGAGCTGTTTTTT
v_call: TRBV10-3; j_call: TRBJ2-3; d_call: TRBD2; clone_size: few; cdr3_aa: CAIRGAGATDTQYF; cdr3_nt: TGTGCCATCAGGGGAGCGGGGGCCACAGATACGCAGTATTTT
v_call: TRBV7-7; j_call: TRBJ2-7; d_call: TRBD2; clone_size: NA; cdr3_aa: CASSLVASGRFYEQYF; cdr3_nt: TGTGCTAGCAGCTTAGTCGCTAGCGGGAGGTTCTACGAGCAGTACTTC
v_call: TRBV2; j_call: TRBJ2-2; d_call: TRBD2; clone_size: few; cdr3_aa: CASSDREGTGELFF; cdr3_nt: TGTGCCAGCAGTGACAGGGAGGGCACCGGGGAGCTGTTTTTT
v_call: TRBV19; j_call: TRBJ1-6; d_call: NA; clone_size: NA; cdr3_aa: CASSEGPRNSPLHF; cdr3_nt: TGTGCCAGTAGTGAAGGTCCGAGGAATTCACCCCTCCACTTT
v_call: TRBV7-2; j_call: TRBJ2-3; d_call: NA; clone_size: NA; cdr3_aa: CASRVAGEDTQYF; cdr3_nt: TGTGCCAGCAGGGTCGCAGGGGAAGATACGCAGTATTTT
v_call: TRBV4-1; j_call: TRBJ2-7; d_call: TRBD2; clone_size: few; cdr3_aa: CASSQDPAGLESYEQYF; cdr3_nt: TGCGCCAGCAGCCAAGATCCAGCGGGACTAGAATCCTACGAGCAGTACTTC
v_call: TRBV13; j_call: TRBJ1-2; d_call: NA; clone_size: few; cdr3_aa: CASSLGPRVGYTF; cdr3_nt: TGTGCCAGCAGCTTAGGCCCGCGGGTGGGCTACACCTTC
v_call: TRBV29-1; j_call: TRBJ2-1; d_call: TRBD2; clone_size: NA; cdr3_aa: CSAQRGLFGNEQFF; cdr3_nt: TGCAGCGCCCAGCGGGGGCTTTTTGGGAATGAGCAGTTCTTC
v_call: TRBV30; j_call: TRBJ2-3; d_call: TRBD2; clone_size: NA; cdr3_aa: CAWSYSGRAGDTQYF; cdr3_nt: TGTGCCTGGAGTTATAGCGGGAGGGCTGGAGATACGCAGTATTTT
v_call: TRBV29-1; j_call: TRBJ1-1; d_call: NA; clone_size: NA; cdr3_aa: CSVEANTEAFF; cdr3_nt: TGCAGCGTTGAGGCGAACACTGAAGCTTTCTTT
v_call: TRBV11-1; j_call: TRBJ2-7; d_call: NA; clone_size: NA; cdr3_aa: CASSLLGQHYEQYF; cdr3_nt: TGTGCCAGCAGCTTATTAGGACAGCACTACGAGCAGTACTTC
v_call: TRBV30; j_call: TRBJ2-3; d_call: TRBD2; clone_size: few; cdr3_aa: CAWSASGSTDTQYF; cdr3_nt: TGTGCCTGGAGCGCTAGCGGGAGCACAGATACGCAGTATTTT
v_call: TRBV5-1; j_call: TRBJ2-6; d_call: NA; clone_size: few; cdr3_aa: CASQSTVPGANVLTF; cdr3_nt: TGCGCCAGCCAATCGACAGTTCCTGGGGCCAACGTCCTGACTTTC
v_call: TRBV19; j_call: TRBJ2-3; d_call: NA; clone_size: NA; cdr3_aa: CASSMEGVSTDTQYF; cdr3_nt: TGTGCCAGTAGTATGGAGGGAGTAAGCACAGATACGCAGTATTTT
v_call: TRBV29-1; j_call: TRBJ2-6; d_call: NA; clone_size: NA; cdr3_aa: CSVAINSGANVLTF; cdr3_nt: TGCAGCGTTGCAATCAACTCTGGGGCCAACGTCCTGACTTTC
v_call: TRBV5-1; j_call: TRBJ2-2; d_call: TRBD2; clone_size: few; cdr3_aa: CASSLVRGANAGELFF; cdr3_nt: TGCGCCAGCAGCTTGGTGCGGGGGGCTAACGCCGGGGAGCTGTTTTTT
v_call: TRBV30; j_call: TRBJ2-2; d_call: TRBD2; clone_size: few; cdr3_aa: CAWDGTSGRGNTGELFF; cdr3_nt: TGTGCCTGGGATGGGACTAGCGGGAGGGGAAACACCGGGGAGCTGTTTTTT
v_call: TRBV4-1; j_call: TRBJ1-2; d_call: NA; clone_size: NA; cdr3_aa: CASSQDSAGRNYGYTF; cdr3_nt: TGCGCCAGCAGCCAAGATTCGGCGGGACGAAACTATGGCTACACCTTC
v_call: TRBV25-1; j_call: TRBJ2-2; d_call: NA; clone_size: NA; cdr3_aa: CASSDGGVYAGELFF; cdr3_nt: TGTGCCAGCAGTGATGGCGGGGTTTACGCCGGGGAGCTGTTTTTT
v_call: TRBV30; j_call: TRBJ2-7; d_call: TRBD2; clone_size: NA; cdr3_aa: CAWSLLAGVEQYF; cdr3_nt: TGTGCCTGGAGCCTACTAGCGGGAGTCGAGCAGTACTTC
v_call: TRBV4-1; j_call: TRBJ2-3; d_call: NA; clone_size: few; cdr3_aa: CASSQEPRARSTDTQYF; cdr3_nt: TGCGCCAGCAGCCAAGAACCCAGAGCTAGGAGCACAGATACGCAGTATTTT
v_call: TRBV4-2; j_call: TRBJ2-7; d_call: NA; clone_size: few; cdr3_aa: CASSQMGADIPYEQYF; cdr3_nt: TGTGCCAGCAGCCAAATGGGGGCGGACATTCCTTACGAGCAGTACTTC
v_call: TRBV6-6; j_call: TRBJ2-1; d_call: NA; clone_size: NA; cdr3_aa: CASRRGGNEQFF; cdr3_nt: TGTGCCAGCAGGCGTGGGGGGAATGAGCAGTTCTTC
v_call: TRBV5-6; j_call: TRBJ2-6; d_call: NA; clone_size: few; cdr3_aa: CASRDTPTSLSGANVLTF; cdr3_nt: TGTGCCAGCAGGGACACCCCTACCTCTCTCTCTGGGGCCAACGTCCTGACTTTC
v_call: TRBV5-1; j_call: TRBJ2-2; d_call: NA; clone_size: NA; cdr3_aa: CASSLATVNTGELFF; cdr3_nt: TGCGCCAGCAGCTTGGCGACAGTGAACACCGGGGAGCTGTTTTTT
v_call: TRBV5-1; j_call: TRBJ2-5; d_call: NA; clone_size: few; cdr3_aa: CASSDRETQYF; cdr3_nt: TGCGCCAGCAGTGACAGAGAGACCCAGTACTTC
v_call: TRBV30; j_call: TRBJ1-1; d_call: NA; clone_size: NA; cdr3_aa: CAWIGGGDKAFF; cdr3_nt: TGTGCCTGGATAGGAGGGGGGGATAAAGCTTTCTTT
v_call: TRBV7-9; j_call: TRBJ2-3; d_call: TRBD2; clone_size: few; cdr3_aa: CASSSRTSARVDTQYF; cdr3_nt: TGTGCCAGCAGCTCTCGGACTAGCGCCAGGGTGGATACGCAGTATTTT
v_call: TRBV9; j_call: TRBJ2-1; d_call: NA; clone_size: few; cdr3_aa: CASSVDLTNNEQFF; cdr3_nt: TGTGCCAGCAGCGTAGACCTAACCAACAATGAGCAGTTCTTC
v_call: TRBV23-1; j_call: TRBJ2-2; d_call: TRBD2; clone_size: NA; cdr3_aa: CASSQPGLAGGSGELFF; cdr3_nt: TGCGCCAGCAGTCAACCCGGGCTAGCGGGGGGTTCCGGGGAGCTGTTTTTT
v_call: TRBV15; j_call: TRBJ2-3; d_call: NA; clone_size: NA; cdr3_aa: CATSILDTDTQYF; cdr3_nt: TGTGCCACCAGCATCCTAGACACAGATACGCAGTATTTT
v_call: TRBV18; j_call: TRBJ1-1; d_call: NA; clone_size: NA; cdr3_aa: CASSPPGNTEAFF; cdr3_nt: TGTGCCAGCTCACCACCCGGGAACACTGAAGCTTTCTTT
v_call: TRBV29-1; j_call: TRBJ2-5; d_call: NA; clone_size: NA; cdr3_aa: CSPADGERDQETQYF; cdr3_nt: TGCAGCCCCGCAGACGGGGAGAGGGACCAAGAGACCCAGTACTTC
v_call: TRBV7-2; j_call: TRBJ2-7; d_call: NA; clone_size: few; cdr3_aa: CASSFADRLGEQYF; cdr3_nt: TGTGCCAGCAGCTTCGCCGACAGACTTGGGGAGCAGTACTTC
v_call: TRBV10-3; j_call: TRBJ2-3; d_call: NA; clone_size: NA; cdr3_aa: CAISGGWTTTPDTQYF; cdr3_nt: TGTGCCATCAGTGGAGGCTGGACAACAACCCCCGATACGCAGTATTTT
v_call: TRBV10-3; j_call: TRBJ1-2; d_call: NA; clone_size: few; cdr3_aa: CAISPGLEASGYTF; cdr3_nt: TGTGCCATCAGCCCCGGACTGGAAGCTTCGGGCTACACCTTC
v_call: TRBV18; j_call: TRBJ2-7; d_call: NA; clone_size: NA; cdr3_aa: CASSPRSTGEVVEQYF; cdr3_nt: TGTGCCAGCTCACCACGATCAACAGGGGAGGTTGTCGAGCAGTACTTC
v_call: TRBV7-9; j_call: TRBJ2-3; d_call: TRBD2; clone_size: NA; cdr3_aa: CASSFRRLAGTTDTQYF; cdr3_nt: TGTGCCAGCAGCTTCCGCCGGCTAGCGGGCACTACAGATACGCAGTATTTT